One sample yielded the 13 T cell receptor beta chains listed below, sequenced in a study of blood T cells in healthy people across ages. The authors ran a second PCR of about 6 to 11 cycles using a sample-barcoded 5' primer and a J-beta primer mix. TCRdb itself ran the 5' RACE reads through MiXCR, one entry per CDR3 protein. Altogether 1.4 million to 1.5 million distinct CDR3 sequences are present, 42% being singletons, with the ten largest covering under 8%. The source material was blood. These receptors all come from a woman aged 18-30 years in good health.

CDR3 protein: CASSDPGLRFF. The CDR3 coding sequence is TGTGCCAGCAGTGATCCCGGACTTCGGTTCTTC. The V call is TRBV6-1, the J call TRBJ2-1, with a weak D call TRBD2 (5 bases). Trimming cost V 3 bases and J 15 bases, with 12 bases left between them. Germline V gives CDR1 MNHNS, CDR2 SASEGT. CDR3 length equals 11 residues.

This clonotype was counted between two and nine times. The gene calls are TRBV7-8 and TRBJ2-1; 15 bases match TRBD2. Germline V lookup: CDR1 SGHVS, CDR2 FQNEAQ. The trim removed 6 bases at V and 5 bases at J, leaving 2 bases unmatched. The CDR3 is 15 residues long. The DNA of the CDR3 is TGTGCCAGCAGTGGACTAGCGGGGGGGGACAATGAGCAGTTCTTC. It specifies CASSGLAGGDNEQFF.

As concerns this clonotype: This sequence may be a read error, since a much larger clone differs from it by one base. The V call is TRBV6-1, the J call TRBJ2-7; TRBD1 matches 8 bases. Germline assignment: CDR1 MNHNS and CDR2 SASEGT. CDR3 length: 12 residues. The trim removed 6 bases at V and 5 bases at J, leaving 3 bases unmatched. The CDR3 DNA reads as TGTGCCAGCAGGACAGGGGACAACGAGCAGTACTTC. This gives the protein CASRTGDNEQYF.

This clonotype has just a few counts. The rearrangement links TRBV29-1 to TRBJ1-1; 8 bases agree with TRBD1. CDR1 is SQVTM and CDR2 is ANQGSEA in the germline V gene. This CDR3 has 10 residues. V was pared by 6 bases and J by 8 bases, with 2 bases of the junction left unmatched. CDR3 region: CSVGQAEAFF. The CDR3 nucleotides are TGCAGCGTGGGACAGGCAGAAGCTTTCTTT.

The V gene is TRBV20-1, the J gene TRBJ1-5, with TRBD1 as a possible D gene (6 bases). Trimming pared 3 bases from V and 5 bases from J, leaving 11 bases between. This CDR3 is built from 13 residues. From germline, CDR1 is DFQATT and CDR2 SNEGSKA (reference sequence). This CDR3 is CSARQGRDQPQHF. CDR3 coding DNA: TGCAGTGCTAGGCAGGGGCGCGATCAGCCCCAGCATTTT.

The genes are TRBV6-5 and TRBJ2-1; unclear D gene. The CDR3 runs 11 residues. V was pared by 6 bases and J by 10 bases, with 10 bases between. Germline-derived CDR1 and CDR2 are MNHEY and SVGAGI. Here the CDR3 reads CASSRMWEQFF. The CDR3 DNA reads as TGTGCCAGCAGCCGGATGTGGGAGCAGTTCTTC.

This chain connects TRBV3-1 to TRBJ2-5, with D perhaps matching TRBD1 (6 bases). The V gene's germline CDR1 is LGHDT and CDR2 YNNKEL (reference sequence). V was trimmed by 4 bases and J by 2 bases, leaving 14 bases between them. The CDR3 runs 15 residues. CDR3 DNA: TGTGCCAGCAGCCGGCCGCCAGGGACACAAGAGACCCAGTACTTC. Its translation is CASSRPPGTQETQYF.

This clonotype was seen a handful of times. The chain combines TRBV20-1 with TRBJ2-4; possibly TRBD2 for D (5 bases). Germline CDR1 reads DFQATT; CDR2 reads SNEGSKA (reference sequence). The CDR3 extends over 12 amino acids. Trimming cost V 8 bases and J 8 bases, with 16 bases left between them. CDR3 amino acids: CSPPGVEDIQYF. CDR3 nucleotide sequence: TGCAGTCCTCCTGGGGTGGAGGACATTCAGTACTTC.

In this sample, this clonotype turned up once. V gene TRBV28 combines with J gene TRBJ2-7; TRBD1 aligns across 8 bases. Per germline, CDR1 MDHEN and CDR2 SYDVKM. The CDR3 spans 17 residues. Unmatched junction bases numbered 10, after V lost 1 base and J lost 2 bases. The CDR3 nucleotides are TGTGCCAGCAGTTTATTCTTCGGACAGGGAGATACCTACGAGCAGTACTTC. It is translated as CASSLFFGQGDTYEQYF. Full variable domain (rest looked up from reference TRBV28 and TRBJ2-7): DVKVTQSSRYLVKRTGEKVFLECVQDMDHENMFWYRQDPGLGLRLIYFSYDVKMKEKGDIPEGYSVSREKKERFSLILESASTNQTSMYLCASSLFFGQGDTYEQYFGPGTRLTVT.

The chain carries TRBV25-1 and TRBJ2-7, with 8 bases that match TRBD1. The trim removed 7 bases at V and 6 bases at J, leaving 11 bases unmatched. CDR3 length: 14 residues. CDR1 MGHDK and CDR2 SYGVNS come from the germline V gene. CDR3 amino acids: CASKQDREVGEQYF. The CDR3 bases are TGTGCCAGCAAACAGGACAGGGAGGTAGGCGAGCAGTACTTC.

The CDR3 DNA sequence: TGCGCCAGCAGCTTACGGGGGCTTGGTCGGAACACTGAAGCTTTCTTT. As protein: CASSLRGLGRNTEAFF. The V call is TRBV5-1, the J call TRBJ1-1, with D perhaps matching TRBD1 (6 bases). The germline V and J ends were trimmed by 2 bases and 1 base, with 15 bases remaining between them. CDR1 SGHRS and CDR2 YFSETQ come from the germline V gene. This CDR3 is 16 amino acids long.

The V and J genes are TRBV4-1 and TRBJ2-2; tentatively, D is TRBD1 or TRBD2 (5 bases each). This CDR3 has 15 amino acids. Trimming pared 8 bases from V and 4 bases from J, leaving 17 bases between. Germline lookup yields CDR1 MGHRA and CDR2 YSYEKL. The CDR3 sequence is CASRSGGGGTGELFF. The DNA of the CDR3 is TGCGCCAGCCGTTCTGGGGGTGGTGGCACCGGGGAGCTGTTTTTT.

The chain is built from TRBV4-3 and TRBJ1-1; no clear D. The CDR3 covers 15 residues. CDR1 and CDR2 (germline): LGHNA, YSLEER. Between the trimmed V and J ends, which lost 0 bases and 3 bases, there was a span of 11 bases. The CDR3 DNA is TGCGCCAGCAGCCAAGATTTAGGTCCAGACACTGAAGCTTTCTTT. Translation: CASSQDLGPDTEAFF.